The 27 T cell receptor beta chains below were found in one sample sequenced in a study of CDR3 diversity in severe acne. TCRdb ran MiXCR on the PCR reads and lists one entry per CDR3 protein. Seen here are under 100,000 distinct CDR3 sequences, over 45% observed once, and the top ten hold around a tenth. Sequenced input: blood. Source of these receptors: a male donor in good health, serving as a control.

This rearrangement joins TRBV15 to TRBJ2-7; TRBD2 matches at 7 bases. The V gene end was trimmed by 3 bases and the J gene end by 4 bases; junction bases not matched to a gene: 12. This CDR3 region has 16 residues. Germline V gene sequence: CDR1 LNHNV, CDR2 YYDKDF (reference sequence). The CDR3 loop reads CATSSPVGGRGYEQYF. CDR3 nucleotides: TGTGCCACCAGCAGCCCAGTTGGGGGGAGGGGATACGAGCAGTACTTC.

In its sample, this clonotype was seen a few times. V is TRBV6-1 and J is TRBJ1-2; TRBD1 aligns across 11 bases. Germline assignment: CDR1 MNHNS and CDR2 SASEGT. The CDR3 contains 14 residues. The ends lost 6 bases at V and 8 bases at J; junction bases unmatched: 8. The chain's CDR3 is CASRRTGGLVGYTF. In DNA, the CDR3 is TGTGCCAGCAGGAGGACAGGGGGCCTCGTGGGCTACACCTTC.

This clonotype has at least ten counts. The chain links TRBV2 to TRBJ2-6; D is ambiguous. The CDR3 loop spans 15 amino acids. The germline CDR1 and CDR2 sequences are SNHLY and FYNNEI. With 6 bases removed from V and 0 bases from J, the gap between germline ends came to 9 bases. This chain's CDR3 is CASRDGVSGANVLTF. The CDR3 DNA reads TGTGCCAGCAGGGATGGGGTCTCTGGGGCCAACGTCCTGACTTTC.

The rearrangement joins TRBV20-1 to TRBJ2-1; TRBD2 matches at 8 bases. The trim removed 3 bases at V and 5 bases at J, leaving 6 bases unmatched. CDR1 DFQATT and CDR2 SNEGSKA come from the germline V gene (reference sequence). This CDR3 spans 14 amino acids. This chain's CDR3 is CSASSSGSNNEQFF. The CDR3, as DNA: TGCAGTGCTAGTTCCAGCGGGAGTAACAATGAGCAGTTCTTC.

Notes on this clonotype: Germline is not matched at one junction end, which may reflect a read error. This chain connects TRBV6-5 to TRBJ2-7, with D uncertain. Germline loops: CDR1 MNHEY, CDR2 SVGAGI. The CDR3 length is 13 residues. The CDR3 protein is CASSYGLGYEQYF. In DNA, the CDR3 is TGTGCTAGCAGTTATGGCTTGGGCTACGAGCAGTACTTC.

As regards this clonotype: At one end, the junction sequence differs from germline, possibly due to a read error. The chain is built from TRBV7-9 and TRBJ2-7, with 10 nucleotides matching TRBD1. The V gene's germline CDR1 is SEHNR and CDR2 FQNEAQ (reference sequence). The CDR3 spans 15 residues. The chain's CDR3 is CVSSPRQGAGYEQYF. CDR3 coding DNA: TGTGTCAGCAGCCCTAGACAGGGGGCAGGGTACGAACAGTACTTC.

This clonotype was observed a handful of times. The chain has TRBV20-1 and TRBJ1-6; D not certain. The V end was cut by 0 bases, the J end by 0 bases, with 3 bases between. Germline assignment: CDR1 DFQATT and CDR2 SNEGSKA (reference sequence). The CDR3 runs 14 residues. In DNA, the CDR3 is TGCAGTGCTAGAGAGAGCTCCTATAATTCACCCCTCCACTTT. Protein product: CSARESSYNSPLHF.

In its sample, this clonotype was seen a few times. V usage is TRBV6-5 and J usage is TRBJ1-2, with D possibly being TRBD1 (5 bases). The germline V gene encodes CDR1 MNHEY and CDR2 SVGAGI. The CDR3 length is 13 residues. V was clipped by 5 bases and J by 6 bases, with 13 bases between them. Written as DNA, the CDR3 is TGTGCCAGCAGTCCCTCGGACATTCATGGCTACACCTTC. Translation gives CASSPSDIHGYTF.

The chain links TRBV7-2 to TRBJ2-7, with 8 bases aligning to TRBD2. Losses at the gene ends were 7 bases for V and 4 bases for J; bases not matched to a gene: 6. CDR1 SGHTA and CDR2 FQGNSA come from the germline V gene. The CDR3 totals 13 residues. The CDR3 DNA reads TGTGCCAGCAAAGCGGGAGCGCTATACGAGCAGTACTTC. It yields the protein CASKAGALYEQYF.

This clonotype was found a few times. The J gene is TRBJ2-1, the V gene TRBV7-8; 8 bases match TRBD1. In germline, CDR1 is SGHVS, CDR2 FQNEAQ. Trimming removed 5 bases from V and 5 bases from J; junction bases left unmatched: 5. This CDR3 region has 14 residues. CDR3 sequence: CASSPRTGNNEQFF. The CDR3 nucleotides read TGTGCCAGCAGCCCACGGACAGGGAACAATGAGCAGTTCTTC.

The CDR3 loop is CASSIGSLGNTEAFF. CDR3 DNA: TGTGCCAGCAGCATAGGGTCATTGGGGAACACTGAAGCTTTCTTT. The chain combines TRBV9 with TRBJ1-1; D remains ambiguous. In germline, CDR1 is SGDLS, CDR2 YYNGEE. The CDR3 is 15 amino acids. Trimming shortened V by 4 bases and J by 1 base, and 14 bases separated the two germline ends.

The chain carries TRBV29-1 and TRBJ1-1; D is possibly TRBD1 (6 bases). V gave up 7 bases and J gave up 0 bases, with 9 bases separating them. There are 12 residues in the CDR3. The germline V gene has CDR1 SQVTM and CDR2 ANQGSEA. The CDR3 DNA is TGCAGCGGAGAGGGGGTGAACACTGAAGCTTTCTTT. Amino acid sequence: CSGEGVNTEAFF.

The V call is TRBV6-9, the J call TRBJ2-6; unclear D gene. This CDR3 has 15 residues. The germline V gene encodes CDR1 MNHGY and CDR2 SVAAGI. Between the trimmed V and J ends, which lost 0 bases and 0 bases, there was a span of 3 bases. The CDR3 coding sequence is TGTGCCAGCAGTTATTCGGACTCTGGGGCCAACGTCCTGACTTTC. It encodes CASSYSDSGANVLTF.

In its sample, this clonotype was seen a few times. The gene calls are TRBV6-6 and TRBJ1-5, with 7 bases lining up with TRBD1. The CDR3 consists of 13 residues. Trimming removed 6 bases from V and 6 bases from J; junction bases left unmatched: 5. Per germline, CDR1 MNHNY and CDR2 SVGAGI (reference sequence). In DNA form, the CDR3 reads TGTGCCAGCAGCAACGACAGGGTTCAGCCCCAGCATTTT. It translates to CASSNDRVQPQHF.

CDR3 sequence reads: CASRWGQGAGGYTF. The CDR3 bases are TGTGCCAGCAGATGGGGACAGGGGGCGGGTGGCTACACCTTC. The V and J genes are TRBV7-2 and TRBJ1-2; 12 nucleotides line up with TRBD1. The CDR3 is made up of 14 amino acids. Germline loops: CDR1 SGHTA, CDR2 FQGNSA. The trim removed 6 bases at V and 7 bases at J, leaving 6 bases unmatched. Complete variable domain (other parts from reference TRBV7-2 and TRBJ1-2): GAGVSQSPSNKVTEKGKDVELRCDPISGHTALYWYRQSLGQGLEFLIYFQGNSAPDKSGLPSDRFSAERTGGSVSTLTIQRTQQEDSAVYLCASRWGQGAGGYTFGSGTRLTVV.

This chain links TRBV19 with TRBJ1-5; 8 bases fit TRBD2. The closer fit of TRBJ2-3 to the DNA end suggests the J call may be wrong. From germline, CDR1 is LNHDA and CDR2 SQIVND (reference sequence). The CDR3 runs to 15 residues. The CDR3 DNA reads TGTGCCAGTAGTACACTAGCGGTTCCCACAGATACGCAGTATTTT. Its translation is CASSTLAVPTDTQYF.

This CDR3 is CASSHSLNYGYTF. CDR3 nucleotide sequence: TGTGCCAGCAGTCACTCCCTTAACTATGGCTACACCTTC. V gene TRBV2 combines with J gene TRBJ1-2; no reliable D call. V lost 5 bases and J 1 base, leaving 8 bases between the germline ends. CDR1 is SNHLY and CDR2 is FYNNEI in the germline V gene. This CDR3 is built from 13 residues.

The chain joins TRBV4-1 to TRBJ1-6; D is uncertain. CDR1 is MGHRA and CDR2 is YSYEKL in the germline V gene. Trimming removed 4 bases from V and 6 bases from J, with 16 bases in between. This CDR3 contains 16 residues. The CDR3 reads CASSRETGVRNSPLHF. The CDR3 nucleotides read TGCGCCAGCAGCCGCGAAACCGGGGTCCGTAATTCACCCCTCCACTTT.

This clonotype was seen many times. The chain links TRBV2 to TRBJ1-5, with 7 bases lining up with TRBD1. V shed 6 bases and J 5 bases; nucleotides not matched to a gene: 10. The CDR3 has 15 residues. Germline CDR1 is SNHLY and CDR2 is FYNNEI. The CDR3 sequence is CASRGDRTLYQPQHF. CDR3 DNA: TGTGCCAGCAGAGGGGACAGAACTCTCTATCAGCCCCAGCATTTT.

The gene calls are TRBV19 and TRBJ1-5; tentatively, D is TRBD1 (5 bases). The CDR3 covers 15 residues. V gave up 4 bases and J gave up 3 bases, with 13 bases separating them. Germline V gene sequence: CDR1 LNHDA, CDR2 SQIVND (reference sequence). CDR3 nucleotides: TGTGCCAGTAGTACCCTAGAGGACAACAATCAGCCCCAGCATTTT. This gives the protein CASSTLEDNNQPQHF.

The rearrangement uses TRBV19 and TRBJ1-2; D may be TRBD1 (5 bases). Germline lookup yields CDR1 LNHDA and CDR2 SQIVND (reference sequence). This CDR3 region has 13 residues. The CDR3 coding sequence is TGTGCTACGATAGATCGACAGAACTATGGCTACACCTTC. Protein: CATIDRQNYGYTF.

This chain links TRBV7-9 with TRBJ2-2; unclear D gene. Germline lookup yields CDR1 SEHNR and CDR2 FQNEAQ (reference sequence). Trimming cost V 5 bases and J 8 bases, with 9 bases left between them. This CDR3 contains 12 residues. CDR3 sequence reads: CASSLYRGELFF. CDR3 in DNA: TGTGCCAGCAGCCTCTACAGAGGGGAGCTGTTTTTT.

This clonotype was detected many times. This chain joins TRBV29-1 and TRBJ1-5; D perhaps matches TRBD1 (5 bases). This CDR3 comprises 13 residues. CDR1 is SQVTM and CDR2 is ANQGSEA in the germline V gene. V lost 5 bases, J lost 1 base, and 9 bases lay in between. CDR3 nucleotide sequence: TGCAGCGTTTCTGGGGCGAGCAATCAGCCCCAGCATTTT. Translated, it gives CSVSGASNQPQHF.

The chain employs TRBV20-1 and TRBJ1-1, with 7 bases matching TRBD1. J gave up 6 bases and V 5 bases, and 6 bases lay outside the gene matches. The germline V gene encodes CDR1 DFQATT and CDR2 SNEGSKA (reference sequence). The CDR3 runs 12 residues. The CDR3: CSAGQGVAEAFF. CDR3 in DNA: TGCAGTGCTGGGCAGGGGGTCGCTGAAGCTTTCTTT.

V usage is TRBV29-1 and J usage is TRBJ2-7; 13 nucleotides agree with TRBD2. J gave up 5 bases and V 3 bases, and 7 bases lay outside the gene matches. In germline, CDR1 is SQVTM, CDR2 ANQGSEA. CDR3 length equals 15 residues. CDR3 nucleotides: TGCAGCGTTGAGGACGGGACTAGCGGGACTGACGAGCAGTACTTC. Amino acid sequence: CSVEDGTSGTDEQYF.

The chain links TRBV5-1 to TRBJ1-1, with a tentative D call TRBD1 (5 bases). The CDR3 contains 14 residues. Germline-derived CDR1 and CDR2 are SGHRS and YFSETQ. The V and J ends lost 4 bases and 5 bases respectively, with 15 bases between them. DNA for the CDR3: TGCGCCAGCAGCGGAGCGGTGCGGGGGACTGAAGCTTTCTTT. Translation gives CASSGAVRGTEAFF.

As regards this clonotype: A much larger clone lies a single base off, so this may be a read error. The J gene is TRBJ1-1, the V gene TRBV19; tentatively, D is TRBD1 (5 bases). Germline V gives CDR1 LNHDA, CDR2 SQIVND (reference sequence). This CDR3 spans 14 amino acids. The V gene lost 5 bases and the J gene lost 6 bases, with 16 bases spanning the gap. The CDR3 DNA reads TGTGCCAGTAGTGTCAATTGGGGGACCGCTGAAGCTTTCTTT. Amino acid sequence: CASSVNWGTAEAFF.